The sequence of this T cell receptor (beta chain) was determined in a study of T cell responses to AZD1222 COVID-19 vaccine. This table comes from immunoSEQ multiplex PCR, and its TCRdb copy is limited to in-frame clones, with some not included. The repertoire holds tens of thousands of clones, with more than 90% as singletons. In germline, CDR1 is SQVTM, CDR2 ANQGSEA. The length of the CDR3 is 14 residues. The V gene end was trimmed by 1 base and the J gene end by 4 bases; junction bases not matched to a gene: 4. The chain employs TRBV29-1 and TRBJ2-1; 7 bases map to TRBD2. This receptor was identified in an adult in good health. The material was peripheral blood, obtained on day 0 of AZD1222 vaccination. CDR3 in amino acids: CSVEGLALYNEQFF. The CDR3 DNA reads TGCAGCGTTGAAGGACTAGCTCTGTACAATGAGCAGTTCTTC.